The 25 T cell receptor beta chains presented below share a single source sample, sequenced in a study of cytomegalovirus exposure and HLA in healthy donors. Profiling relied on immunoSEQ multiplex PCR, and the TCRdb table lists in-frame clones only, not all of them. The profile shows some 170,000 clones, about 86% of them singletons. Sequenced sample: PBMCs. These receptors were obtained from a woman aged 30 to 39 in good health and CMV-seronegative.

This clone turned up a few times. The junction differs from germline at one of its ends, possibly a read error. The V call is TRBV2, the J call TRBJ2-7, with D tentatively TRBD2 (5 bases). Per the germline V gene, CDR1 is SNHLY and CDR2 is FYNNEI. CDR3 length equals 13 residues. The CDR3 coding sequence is TGTGCCAGCTGTGATCAAGCGGTCTACGAGCAGTACTTC. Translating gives CASCDQAVYEQYF.

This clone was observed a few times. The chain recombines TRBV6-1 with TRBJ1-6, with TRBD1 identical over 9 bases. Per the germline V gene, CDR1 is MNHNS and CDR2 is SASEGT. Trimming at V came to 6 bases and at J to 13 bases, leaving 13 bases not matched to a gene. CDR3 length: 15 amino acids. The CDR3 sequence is CASRDGQGRIPPLHF. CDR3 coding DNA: TGTGCCAGCAGGGATGGACAGGGGCGAATTCCCCCCCTCCACTTT.

In DNA form, the CDR3 reads TGTGCCAGCAGCTTAGACAGTTCAGGGTCACCCCTCCACTTT. Translation: CASSLDSSGSPLHF. The V call is TRBV7-7, the J call TRBJ1-6; tentatively, D is TRBD1 (5 bases). CDR1 is SSHAT and CDR2 is FNYEAQ in the germline V gene (reference sequence). The V gene lost 1 base and the J gene lost 10 bases, with 11 bases spanning the gap. This CDR3 spans 14 amino acids. Filled out from reference TRBV7-7 and TRBJ1-6, the complete variable domain reads GAGVSQSPRYKVTKRGQDVTLRCDPISSHATLYWYQQALGQGPEFLTYFNYEAQPDKSGLPSDRFSAERPEGSISTLTIQRTEQRDSAMYRCASSLDSSGSPLHFGNGTRLTVT.

CDR3 coding DNA: TGTGCCAGCAGCTCCCAGTTCGAGCAGTACTTC. It is translated as CASSSQFEQYF. The chain couples TRBV11-2 to TRBJ2-7; D not certain. The germline CDR1 and CDR2 sequences are SGHAT and FQNNGV. This CDR3 has 11 amino acids. V was pared by 4 bases and J by 6 bases, with 7 bases between.

The CDR3 DNA is TGTGCCAGCAGAACGCTGGCTGGAAACACCATATATTTT. It translates to CASRTLAGNTIYF. V is TRBV19 and J is TRBJ1-3; D unclear. V gave up 9 bases and J gave up 2 bases, with 11 bases separating them. CDR3 size: 13 residues. CDR1 LNHDA and CDR2 SQIVND come from the germline V gene (reference sequence).

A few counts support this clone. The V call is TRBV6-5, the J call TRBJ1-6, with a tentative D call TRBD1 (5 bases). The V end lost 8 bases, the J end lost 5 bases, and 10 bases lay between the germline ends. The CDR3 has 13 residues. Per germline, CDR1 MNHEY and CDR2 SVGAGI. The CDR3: CASARDHNSPLHF. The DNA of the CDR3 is TGTGCCAGCGCCAGGGATCATAATTCACCCCTCCACTTT.

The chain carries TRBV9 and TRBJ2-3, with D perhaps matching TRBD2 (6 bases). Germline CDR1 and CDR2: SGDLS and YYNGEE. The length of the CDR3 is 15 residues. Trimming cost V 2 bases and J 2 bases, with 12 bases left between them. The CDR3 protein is CASSVPSDNTDTQYF. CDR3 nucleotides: TGTGCCAGCAGCGTGCCTAGCGACAACACAGATACGCAGTATTTT.

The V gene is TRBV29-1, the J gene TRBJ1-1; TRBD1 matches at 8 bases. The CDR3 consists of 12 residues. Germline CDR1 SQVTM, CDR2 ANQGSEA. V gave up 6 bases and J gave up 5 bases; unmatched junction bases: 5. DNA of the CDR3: TGCAGCGTGCGAACAGGGGGTACTGAAGCTTTCTTT. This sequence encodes CSVRTGGTEAFF.

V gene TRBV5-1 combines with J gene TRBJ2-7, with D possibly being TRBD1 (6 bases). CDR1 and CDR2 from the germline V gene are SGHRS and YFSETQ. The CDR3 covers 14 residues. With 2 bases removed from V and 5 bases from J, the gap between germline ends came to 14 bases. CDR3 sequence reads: CASSLGLPGDEQYF. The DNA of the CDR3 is TGCGCCAGCAGCTTAGGCCTCCCAGGGGACGAGCAGTACTTC.

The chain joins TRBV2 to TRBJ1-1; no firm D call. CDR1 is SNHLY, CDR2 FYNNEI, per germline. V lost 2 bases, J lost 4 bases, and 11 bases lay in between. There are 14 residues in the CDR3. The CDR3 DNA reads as TGTGCCAGCAGTGAAATTGGGGAGGGCACTGAAGCTTTCTTT. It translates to CASSEIGEGTEAFF. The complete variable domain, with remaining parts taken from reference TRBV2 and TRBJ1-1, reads EPEVTQTPSHQVTQMGQEVILRCVPISNHLYFYWYRQILGQKVEFLVSFYNNEISEKSEIFDDQFSVERPDGSNFTLKIRSTKLEDSAMYFCASSEIGEGTEAFFGQGTRLTVV.

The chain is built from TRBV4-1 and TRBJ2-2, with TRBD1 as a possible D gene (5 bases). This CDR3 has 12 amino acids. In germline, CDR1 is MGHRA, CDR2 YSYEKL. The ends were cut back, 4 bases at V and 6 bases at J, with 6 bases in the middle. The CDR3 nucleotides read TGCGCCAGCAGCCGGGGCTCCGGGGAGCTGTTTTTT. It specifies CASSRGSGELFF.

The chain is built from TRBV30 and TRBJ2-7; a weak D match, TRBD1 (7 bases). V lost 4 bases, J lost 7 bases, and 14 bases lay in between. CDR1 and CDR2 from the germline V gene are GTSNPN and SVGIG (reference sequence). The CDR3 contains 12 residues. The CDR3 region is CAWTGGMREQYF. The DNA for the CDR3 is TGTGCCTGGACAGGGGGGATGAGAGAGCAGTACTTC.

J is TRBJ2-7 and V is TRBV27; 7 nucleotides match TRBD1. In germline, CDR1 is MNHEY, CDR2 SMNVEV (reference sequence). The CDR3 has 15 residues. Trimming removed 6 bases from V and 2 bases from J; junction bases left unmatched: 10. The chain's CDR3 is CASSPRRGLPYEQYF. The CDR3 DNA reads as TGTGCCAGCAGCCCGCGAAGGGGGCTCCCCTACGAGCAGTACTTC.

CDR3 loop: CASGSTGSSYNSPLHF. Here the CDR3 DNA reads TGTGCTAGTGGTTCTACAGGGAGCTCCTATAATTCACCCCTCCACTTT. This chain connects TRBV12-5 to TRBJ1-6; possible D gene TRBD1, 6 bases. Germline lookup yields CDR1 LGHNT and CDR2 FRNRAP. V was shortened by 4 bases and J by 0 bases, with 10 bases between the two germline ends. This CDR3 contains 16 residues.

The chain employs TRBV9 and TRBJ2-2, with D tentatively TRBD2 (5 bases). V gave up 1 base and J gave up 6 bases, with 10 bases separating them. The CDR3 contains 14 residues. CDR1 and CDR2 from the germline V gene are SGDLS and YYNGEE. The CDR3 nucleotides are TGTGCCAGCAGCGTAACCGAGGGTGCCGGGGAGCTGTTTTTT. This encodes CASSVTEGAGELFF.

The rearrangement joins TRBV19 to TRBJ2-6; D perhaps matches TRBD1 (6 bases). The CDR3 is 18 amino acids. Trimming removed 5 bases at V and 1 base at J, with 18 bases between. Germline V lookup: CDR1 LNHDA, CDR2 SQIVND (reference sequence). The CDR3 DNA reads TGTGCCAGTAGTTCTTCGGGACATGTCCCTTCTGGGGCCAACGTCCTGACTTTC. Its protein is CASSSSGHVPSGANVLTF.

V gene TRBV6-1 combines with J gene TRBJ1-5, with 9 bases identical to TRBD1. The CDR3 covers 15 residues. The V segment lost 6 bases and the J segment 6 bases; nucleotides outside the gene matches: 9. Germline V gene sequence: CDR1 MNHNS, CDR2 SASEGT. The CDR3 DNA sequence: TGTGCCAGCAGGGAGGGACAGGGTATCGGTCAGCCCCAGCATTTT. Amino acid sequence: CASREGQGIGQPQHF.

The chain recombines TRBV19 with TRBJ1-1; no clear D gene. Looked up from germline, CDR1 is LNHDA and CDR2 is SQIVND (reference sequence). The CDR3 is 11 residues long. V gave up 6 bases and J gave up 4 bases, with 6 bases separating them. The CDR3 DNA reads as TGTGCCAGTAGGGAGGGCACTGAAGCTTTCTTT. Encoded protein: CASREGTEAFF.

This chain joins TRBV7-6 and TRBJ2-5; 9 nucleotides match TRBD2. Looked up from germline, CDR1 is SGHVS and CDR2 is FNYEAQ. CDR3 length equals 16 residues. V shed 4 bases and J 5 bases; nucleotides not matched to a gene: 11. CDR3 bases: TGTGCCAGCAGCTGGGACGGACTAGCGAAACGGGAGACCCAGTACTTC. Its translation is CASSWDGLAKRETQYF.

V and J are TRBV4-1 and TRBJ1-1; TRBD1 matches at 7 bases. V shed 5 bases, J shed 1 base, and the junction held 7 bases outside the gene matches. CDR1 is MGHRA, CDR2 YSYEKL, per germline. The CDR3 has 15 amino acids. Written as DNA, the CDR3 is TGCGCCAGCAGCTATCACAGGGGAGGGAACACTGAAGCTTTCTTT. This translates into CASSYHRGGNTEAFF.

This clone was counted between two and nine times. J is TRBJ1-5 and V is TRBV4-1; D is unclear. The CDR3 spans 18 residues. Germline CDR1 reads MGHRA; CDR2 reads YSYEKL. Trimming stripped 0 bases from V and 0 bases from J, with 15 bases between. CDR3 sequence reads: CASSQEDWAVNSNQPQHF. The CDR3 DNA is TGCGCCAGCAGCCAAGAGGATTGGGCAGTGAATAGCAATCAGCCCCAGCATTTT.

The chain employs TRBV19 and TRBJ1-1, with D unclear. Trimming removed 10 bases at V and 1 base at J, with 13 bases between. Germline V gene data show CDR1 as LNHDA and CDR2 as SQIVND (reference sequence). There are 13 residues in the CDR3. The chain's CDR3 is CATDLGRNTEAFF. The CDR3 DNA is TGTGCCACCGACCTCGGGAGGAACACTGAAGCTTTCTTT.

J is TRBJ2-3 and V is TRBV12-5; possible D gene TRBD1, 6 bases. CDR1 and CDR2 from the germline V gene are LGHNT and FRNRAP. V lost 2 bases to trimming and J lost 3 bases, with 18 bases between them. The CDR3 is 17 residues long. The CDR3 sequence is CASGLPQPLTGTDTQYF. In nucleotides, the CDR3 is TGTGCTAGTGGTTTGCCACAACCCCTCACAGGGACAGATACGCAGTATTTT.

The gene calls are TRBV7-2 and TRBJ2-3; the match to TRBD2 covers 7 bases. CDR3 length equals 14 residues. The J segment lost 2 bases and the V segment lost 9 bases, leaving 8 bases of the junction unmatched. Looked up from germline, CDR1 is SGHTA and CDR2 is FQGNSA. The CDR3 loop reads CASNRGEPTDTQYF. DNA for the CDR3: TGTGCCAGTAACCGGGGGGAACCCACAGATACGCAGTATTTT.

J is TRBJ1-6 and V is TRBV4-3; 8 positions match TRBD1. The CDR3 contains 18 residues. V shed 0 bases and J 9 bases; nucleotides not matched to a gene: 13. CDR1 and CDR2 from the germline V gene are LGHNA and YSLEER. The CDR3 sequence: CASSQDLLQGAGGSPLHF. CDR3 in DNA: TGCGCCAGCAGCCAAGATCTACTTCAGGGGGCCGGGGGTTCACCCCTCCACTTT.